These 26 T cell receptor beta chains came from one sample sequenced in a study of human T cells and chemical hapten exposure. MiXCR, run by TCRdb on the RACE reads, gives a single entry per CDR3 protein. The data hold about 84,000 distinct CDR3 sequences, with 10% observed a single time. Described time point: patch test 2, 6 weeks after DPC sensitization. Treatment meaning: therapeutic diphenylcyclopropenone sensitization with weekly scalp DPC. This material consisted of whole blood, taken in connection with sensitization to the hapten diphenylcyclopropenone (DPC). The receptors come from a woman between 45 and 60 years old with alopecia areata. Some clones in this sample may be carry-over from other donors' samples.

The CDR3 region has the DNA TGTGCCAGCAGCAGGACACCGGGACAGGGCACAGATACGCAGTATTTT. Residues: CASSRTPGQGTDTQYF. The rearrangement uses TRBV5-6 and TRBJ2-3; 8 nucleotides agree with TRBD1. V shed 4 bases, J shed 1 base, and the junction held 8 bases outside the gene matches. The germline CDR1 and CDR2 sequences are SGHDT and YYEEEE. The CDR3 is 16 residues long.

This chain connects TRBV28 to TRBJ1-1; TRBD1 might be the D (5 bases). The CDR3 has 14 amino acids. Germline-derived CDR1 and CDR2 are MDHEN and SYDVKM. The ends were cut back, 8 bases at V and 4 bases at J, with 17 bases in the middle. CDR3 sequence: CASRQGFSSTEAFF. The CDR3 DNA sequence: TGTGCCAGCCGCCAGGGTTTTAGTAGCACTGAAGCTTTCTTT.

This clonotype has just a few counts. This chain joins TRBV5-4 and TRBJ2-2, with a tentative D call TRBD2 (5 bases). The V and J ends lost 5 bases and 0 bases respectively, with 11 bases between them. Per germline, CDR1 SGHNT and CDR2 YYREEE (reference sequence). The CDR3 consists of 15 residues. CDR3 sequence reads: CASRNRGTNTGELFF. For the CDR3, the DNA is TGTGCCAGCAGAAATAGAGGGACGAACACCGGGGAGCTGTTTTTT.

The V call is TRBV29-1, the J call TRBJ2-7, with D possibly TRBD2 on 5 matching bases. V lost 4 bases and J 5 bases, leaving 9 bases between the germline ends. The germline V gene encodes CDR1 SQVTM and CDR2 ANQGSEA. This CDR3 spans 11 amino acids. This CDR3 is CSVGGSHEQYF. CDR3 sequence (DNA): TGCAGCGTTGGAGGGTCCCACGAGCAGTACTTC.

This clonotype was found many times. This chain links TRBV20-1 with TRBJ2-5; D may be TRBD1 or TRBD2 (6 bases each). V dropped 3 bases and J dropped 5 bases, with 19 bases sitting between them. This CDR3 contains 15 residues. Germline assignment: CDR1 DFQATT and CDR2 SNEGSKA (reference sequence). In DNA, the CDR3 is TGCAGTGCTAGGCTAAGGGGGGCGTCTCGGGAGACCCAGTACTTC. It codes for CSARLRGASRETQYF.

The table lists this clonotype with many counts. The chain recombines TRBV5-1 with TRBJ2-3; TRBD2 matches at 9 bases. The CDR3 has 16 amino acids. V dropped 0 bases and J dropped 0; count of bases not matched to a gene: 2. Germline CDR1 SGHRS, CDR2 YFSETQ. CDR3 DNA sequence: TGCGCCAGCAGCTTGGATAGCGGGGGTAGCACAGATACGCAGTATTTT. Amino acids: CASSLDSGGSTDTQYF.

This clonotype was counted many times. The chain links TRBV7-9 to TRBJ2-5; D could derive from TRBD1 or TRBD2 (5 bases each). This CDR3 comprises 14 residues. Germline-derived CDR1 and CDR2 are SEHNR and FQNEAQ (reference sequence). Between the trimmed V and J ends, which lost 4 bases and 5 bases, there was a span of 14 bases. The CDR3 region has the DNA TGTGCCAGCAGCTCGACGGGACCGCGGGAGACCCAGTACTTC. Translation: CASSSTGPRETQYF.

This clonotype has ten or more counts. V is TRBV11-2 and J is TRBJ2-3; tentatively, D is TRBD2 (6 bases). Germline assignment: CDR1 SGHAT and CDR2 FQNNGV. Trimming shortened V by 0 bases and J by 3 bases, and 13 bases separated the two germline ends. The CDR3 sequence is 16 residues long. The CDR3, as DNA: TGTGCCAGCAGCTTAGAGGGGGGACGGAGTACAGATACGCAGTATTTT. Amino acid sequence: CASSLEGGRSTDTQYF.

The table lists this clonotype with a few counts. This chain joins TRBV21-1 and TRBJ2-7; the table's D call of TRBD1 was not tested on the DNA. TRBV21-1 is tagged as a pseudogene. The CDR3 sequence is 16 residues long. CDR3: CASSNSRQGSSYEQYF. For the CDR3, the DNA is TGTGCCAGCAGCAATTCTAGACAGGGGAGCTCCTACGAGCAGTACTTC.

The gene calls are TRBV28 and TRBJ2-2, with 9 positions matching TRBD1. CDR3 size: 15 residues. V shed 5 bases, J shed 0 bases, and the junction held 1 base outside the gene matches. The germline V gene encodes CDR1 MDHEN and CDR2 SYDVKM. This CDR3 reads CASSRQGANTGELFF. CDR3 DNA: TGTGCCAGCAGTCGACAGGGGGCGAACACCGGGGAGCTGTTTTTT.

In the case of this clonotype: A read error may be the cause here, since a much bigger clone is one base away. The rearrangement joins TRBV27 to TRBJ1-2; D possibly corresponds to TRBD1 (6 bases). Germline CDR1 reads MNHEY; CDR2 reads SMNVEV (reference sequence). This CDR3 region has 13 residues. The CDR3 region is CACRRTQGYGYTF. In DNA, the CDR3 is TGTGCCTGCAGACGGACACAGGGCTATGGCTACACCTTC.

V gene TRBV7-9 combines with J gene TRBJ2-5; D remains ambiguous. The CDR3 extends over 14 amino acids. From germline, CDR1 is SEHNR and CDR2 FQNEAQ (reference sequence). Trimming left V 8 bases short and J 5 bases short, with 18 bases between. The CDR3 here is CASGPFTGAETQYF. The CDR3 DNA reads as TGTGCCAGCGGCCCGTTCACCGGAGCGGAGACCCAGTACTTC. The whole variable domain, remainder taken from reference TRBV7-9 and TRBJ2-5, is DTGVSQNPRHKITKRGQNVTFRCDPISEHNRLYWYRQTLGQGPEFLTYFQNEAQLEKSRLLSDRFSAERPKGSFSTLEIQRTEQGDSAMYLCASGPFTGAETQYFGPGTRLLVL.

This clonotype was counted a few times. V usage is TRBV7-2 and J usage is TRBJ2-1; D possibly uses TRBD1 or TRBD2 (5 bases each). The CDR3 sequence is 15 residues long. V was pared by 5 bases and J by 8 bases, with 19 bases between. Germline V gene lookup returns CDR1 SGHTA and CDR2 FQGNSA. The CDR3 is CASSQGPSRAYEQFF. For the CDR3, the DNA is TGTGCCAGCAGCCAGGGACCCTCAAGAGCGTATGAGCAGTTCTTC.

This clonotype has at least ten counts. The chain employs TRBV27 and TRBJ2-1, with 7 bases aligning to TRBD1. The junction had 9 bases not matched to a gene; V was cut back by 9 bases and J by 13 bases. This CDR3 region has 11 residues. CDR1 and CDR2 (germline): MNHEY, SMNVEV (reference sequence). Written as DNA, the CDR3 is TGTGCCAGTAAGGGGGCACTACTACAGTTCTTC. Translated, it gives CASKGALLQFF.

V and J are TRBV5-5 and TRBJ1-5; no clear D gene. CDR3 length: 15 amino acids. The germline V gene encodes CDR1 SGHKS and CDR2 YYEKEE (reference sequence). V lost 4 bases and J 2 bases, leaving 13 bases between the germline ends. Here the CDR3 reads CASSGMSVGNQPQHF. CDR3 nucleotides: TGTGCCAGCAGCGGGATGTCAGTTGGCAATCAGCCCCAGCATTTT.

V is TRBV7-2 and J is TRBJ2-3; no firm D call. The V gene lost 2 bases and the J gene lost 4 bases, with 4 bases spanning the gap. Germline-derived CDR1 and CDR2 are SGHTA and FQGNSA. This CDR3 contains 12 residues. CDR3: CASSLFSDTQYF. DNA of the CDR3: TGTGCCAGCAGCTTATTTTCAGATACGCAGTATTTT.

This clonotype was observed at least ten times. This sequence joins TRBV29-1 and TRBJ2-7; no firm D call. In germline, CDR1 is SQVTM, CDR2 ANQGSEA. V shed 1 base and J shed 5 bases, with 9 bases lying between them. The CDR3 contains 12 residues. CDR3 coding DNA: TGCAGCGTTGAAGGCCCAGGCAACGAGCAGTACTTC. This translates into CSVEGPGNEQYF.

This clonotype was picked up many times. V gene TRBV6-1 combines with J gene TRBJ2-7; tentative D call: TRBD1 (5 bases). Germline values: CDR1 MNHNS, CDR2 SASEGT. V lost 3 bases, J lost 4 bases, and 25 bases lay in between. This CDR3 has 18 residues. CDR3 sequence reads: CASSERYRPVKVEYEQYF. CDR3 DNA sequence: TGTGCCAGCAGTGAGAGGTACAGGCCTGTCAAAGTCGAATACGAGCAGTACTTC.

The V call is TRBV18, the J call TRBJ1-5; D call uncertain. The V gene lost 3 bases and the J gene lost 6 bases, with 9 bases spanning the gap. The CDR3 has 13 amino acids. Germline V gene lookup returns CDR1 KGHSH and CDR2 LQKENI. DNA for the CDR3: TGTGCCAGCTCACCTTTCGAGGGTCAGCCCCAGCATTTT. Translating it yields CASSPFEGQPQHF.

The rearrangement links TRBV12-3 or TRBV12-4 to TRBJ2-5, with 15 bases that match TRBD2. J lost 12 bases, V lost 5 bases, and 7 bases had no gene match. The length of the CDR3 is 14 residues. CDR3 region: CASSTGLAGGHKYF. In DNA, the CDR3 is TGTGCCAGCAGTACAGGACTAGCGGGGGGGCATAAGTACTTC.

This clonotype has just a few counts. This sequence joins TRBV6-2 or TRBV6-3 and TRBJ2-3; 12 bases are shared with TRBD2. The germline V gene encodes CDR1 MNHEY and CDR2 SVGEGT. V shed 8 bases and J 4 bases; nucleotides not matched to a gene: 1. This CDR3 spans 13 amino acids. The CDR3 here is CASGLAGPDTQYF. CDR3 coding DNA: TGTGCCAGCGGACTAGCGGGACCAGATACGCAGTATTTT.

This chain links TRBV20-1 with TRBJ2-1; D not resolved. CDR3 length: 11 residues. The V gene lost 5 bases and the J gene lost 5 bases, with 7 bases spanning the gap. Germline-derived CDR1 and CDR2 are DFQATT and SNEGSKA (reference sequence). CDR3 loop: CSAQRNNEQFF. The CDR3 bases are TGCAGTGCTCAACGGAACAATGAGCAGTTCTTC.

The chain carries TRBV4-3 and TRBJ2-3; perhaps TRBD1 as D (5 bases). Germline values: CDR1 LGHNA, CDR2 YSLEER. The CDR3 consists of 15 residues. Trimming took 0 bases from V and 6 from J, leaving 13 bases between them. DNA of the CDR3: TGCGCCAGCAGCCAAGATTGGGGCCTGCCGGATACGCAGTATTTT. The encoded protein is CASSQDWGLPDTQYF.

The chain employs TRBV19 and TRBJ2-7; 8 nucleotides line up with TRBD1. From germline, CDR1 is LNHDA and CDR2 SQIVND (reference sequence). Unmatched junction bases numbered 14, after V lost 10 bases and J lost 6 bases. The length of the CDR3 is 14 residues. Here the CDR3 reads CATKRAGQDLEQYF. The CDR3 DNA is TGTGCCACCAAAAGGGCGGGACAGGACCTCGAGCAGTACTTC.

This clonotype was detected many times. J is TRBJ1-2 and V is TRBV10-3, with D perhaps matching TRBD1 (6 bases). V was shortened by 3 bases and J by 0 bases, with 8 bases between the two germline ends. Germline V gene lookup returns CDR1 ENHRY and CDR2 SYGVKD. The CDR3 extends over 14 amino acids. The CDR3 loop is CAISEQGSNYGYTF. Here the CDR3 DNA reads TGTGCCATCAGTGAACAGGGATCTAACTATGGCTACACCTTC.

This clonotype was detected many times. The chain joins TRBV5-4 to TRBJ2-5; 11 nucleotides align to TRBD1. Germline CDR1 and CDR2: SGHNT and YYREEE (reference sequence). The V and J ends lost 4 bases and 3 bases, in that order; junction bases with no gene match: 8. The CDR3 totals 16 residues. The CDR3 DNA reads TGTGCCAGCAGCACACGGGACAGGGGGTCAAAAGAGACCCAGTACTTC. Amino acids: CASSTRDRGSKETQYF.